The present T cell receptor (beta chain) was sequenced within a study of memory CD4+ T cells and cytomegalovirus serostatus. The method was immunoSEQ multiplex PCR; TCRdb's version includes in-frame clones alone and lacks a portion of them. The table includes under 80,000 clones, around four fifths detected once. The sort gate was single viable CD3+CD4+CD8-CD45RO+ cells for memory CD4+ T cells. CMV serostatus came from serum IgG against pp150, pp28, p38, p52. Germline-derived CDR1 and CDR2 are LNHDA and SQIVND (reference sequence). Trimming took 6 bases from V and 4 from J; bases not matched to a gene: 3. The CDR3 loop spans 13 amino acids.

Sequenced sample: memory CD4+ T cells from blood. This clonotype was sampled from an adult in good health and CMV-seronegative. The chain combines TRBV19 with TRBJ1-2, with 9 bases aligning to TRBD1. The CDR3 coding sequence is TGTGCCAGTAGCCCGGACAGGGGCTATGGCTACACCTTC. This sequence encodes CASSPDRGYGYTF.